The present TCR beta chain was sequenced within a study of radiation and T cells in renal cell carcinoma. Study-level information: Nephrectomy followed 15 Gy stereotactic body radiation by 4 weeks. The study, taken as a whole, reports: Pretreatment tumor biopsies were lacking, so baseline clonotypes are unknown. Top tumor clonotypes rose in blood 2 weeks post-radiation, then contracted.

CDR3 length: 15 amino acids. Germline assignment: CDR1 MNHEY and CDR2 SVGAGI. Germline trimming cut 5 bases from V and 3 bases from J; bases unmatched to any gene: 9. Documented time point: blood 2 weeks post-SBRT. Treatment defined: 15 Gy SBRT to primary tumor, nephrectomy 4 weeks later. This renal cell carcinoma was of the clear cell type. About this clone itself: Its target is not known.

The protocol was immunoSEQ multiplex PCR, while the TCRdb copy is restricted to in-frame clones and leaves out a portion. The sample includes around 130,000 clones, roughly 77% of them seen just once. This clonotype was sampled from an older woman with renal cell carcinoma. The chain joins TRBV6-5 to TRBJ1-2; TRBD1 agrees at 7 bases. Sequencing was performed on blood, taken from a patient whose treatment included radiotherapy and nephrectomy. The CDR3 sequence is CASSTDRVIDYGYTF. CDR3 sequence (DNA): TGTGCCAGCAGTACCGACAGGGTTATAGACTATGGCTACACCTTC.